The 27 T cell receptor beta chains listed next were all sequenced from one sample in a study of T cell responses to AZD1222 COVID-19 vaccine. Measured with immunoSEQ multiplex PCR; TCRdb has only the in-frame clones, and not every one. The table records fewer than 75,000 clones, around 90% of them present only once. Sequencing was performed on peripheral blood, taken 28 days after the second dose of the MenACWY control vaccine. The origin of the receptors is an adult who received the MenACWY meningococcal vaccine as a control.

The V and J genes are TRBV6-1 and TRBJ2-1, with TRBD2 matching over 13 bases. V was clipped by 1 base and J by 6 bases; unmatched bases: 3. This CDR3 comprises 16 residues. Germline V gene lookup returns CDR1 MNHNS and CDR2 SASEGT. The CDR3 DNA follows: TGTGCCAGCAGTGAAGGACTAGCGGGAGGCCGCAATGAGCAGTTCTTC. Translating it yields CASSEGLAGGRNEQFF.

The V and J genes are TRBV6-4 and TRBJ2-1, with D possibly called TRBD1 or TRBD2 (5 bases each). V was cut by 3 bases and J by 3 bases, with 12 bases left in between. Germline V gene data show CDR1 as MRHNA and CDR2 as SNTAGT. The CDR3 sequence is 15 residues long. The CDR3 reads CASSETAANYNEQFF. The CDR3 region has the DNA TGTGCCAGCAGTGAGACAGCGGCCAACTACAATGAGCAGTTCTTC.

The chain couples TRBV4-1 to TRBJ2-7; 9 positions match TRBD1. V lost 0 bases and J lost 6; bases outside the gene matches: 12. The CDR3 is 17 residues long. Germline values: CDR1 MGHRA, CDR2 YSYEKL. CDR3 sequence reads: CASSQDSSRQGGSEQYF. The CDR3 DNA follows: TGCGCCAGCAGCCAAGACTCGAGTAGACAGGGGGGATCCGAGCAGTACTTC.

The rearrangement links TRBV5-6 to TRBJ2-1; 7 bases are a match to TRBD1. The J segment lost 3 bases and the V segment lost 4 bases, leaving 7 bases of the junction unmatched. This CDR3 has 15 amino acids. Germline CDR1 SGHDT, CDR2 YYEEEE. CDR3 DNA sequence: TGTGCCAGCAGCGTGGCCGGGACAGACTACAATGAGCAGTTCTTC. Amino acids: CASSVAGTDYNEQFF.

The chain uses TRBV12-3 or TRBV12-4 and TRBJ1-2; 9 nucleotides align to TRBD1. The CDR3 has 13 amino acids. The J segment lost 3 bases and the V segment lost 6 bases, leaving 2 bases of the junction unmatched. Here the CDR3 DNA reads TGTGCCAGCAGACAGGGGGCGGACTATGGCTACACCTTC. As protein: CASRQGADYGYTF.

This chain uses TRBV9 with TRBJ1-2; 9 positions agree with TRBD1. CDR1 and CDR2 from the germline V gene are SGDLS and YYNGEE. Trimming at V came to 4 bases and at J to 2 bases, leaving 6 bases not matched to a gene. The CDR3 is 15 amino acids. For the CDR3, the DNA is TGTGCCAGCAGCACACGACAGGGGGAGAACTATGGCTACACCTTC. Encoded protein: CASSTRQGENYGYTF.

The V and J genes are TRBV7-8 and TRBJ2-3; the D gene is possibly TRBD2 (5 bases). V was trimmed by 5 bases and J by 6 bases, leaving 12 bases between them. The CDR3 totals 13 residues. The V gene's germline CDR1 is SGHVS and CDR2 FQNEAQ. CDR3: CASSPNPSDTQYF. DNA of the CDR3: TGTGCCAGCAGCCCCAACCCTAGCGATACGCAGTATTTT.

The chain couples TRBV19 to TRBJ2-3, with D possibly being TRBD1 or TRBD2 (5 bases each). The germline CDR1 and CDR2 sequences are LNHDA and SQIVND (reference sequence). This CDR3 contains 19 residues. V lost 0 bases, J lost 0 bases, and 19 bases lay in between. This CDR3 is CASSIDPGTARFSTDTQYF. CDR3 DNA sequence: TGTGCCAGTAGTATAGATCCGGGGACGGCAAGATTTAGCACAGATACGCAGTATTTT.

V is TRBV7-2 and J is TRBJ1-2; 10 bases match TRBD1. Trimming at V came to 5 bases and at J to 7 bases, leaving 4 bases not matched to a gene. Germline-derived CDR1 and CDR2 are SGHTA and FQGNSA. The CDR3 runs 13 residues. This chain's CDR3 is CASSLGQGLGYTF. CDR3 nucleotide sequence: TGTGCCAGCAGCCTGGGACAGGGGCTTGGCTACACCTTC.

The chain recombines TRBV10-3 with TRBJ2-7, with D possibly matching TRBD2 (5 bases). V shed 0 bases and J shed 5 bases, with 11 bases lying between them. The CDR3 has 14 amino acids. Germline assignment: CDR1 ENHRY and CDR2 SYGVKD. The CDR3 protein is CAISESTPGNEQYF. As DNA, the CDR3 is TGTGCCATCAGTGAGTCGACGCCGGGGAACGAGCAGTACTTC.

This chain connects TRBV7-2 to TRBJ1-5; D unclear. The CDR3 is made up of 16 amino acids. V was pared by 1 base and J by 7 bases, with 17 bases between. Germline V lookup: CDR1 SGHTA, CDR2 FQGNSA. The CDR3 DNA is TGTGCCAGCAGCTTAGGAGGAGATCGACGGGTCCAGCCCCAGCATTTT. This sequence encodes CASSLGGDRRVQPQHF.

This clone appeared a single time. The gene calls are TRBV4-3 and TRBJ2-3; D unresolved. V was cut by 4 bases and J by 4 bases, with 9 bases left in between. Germline assignment: CDR1 LGHNA and CDR2 YSLEER. The CDR3 covers 13 residues. CDR3 in amino acids: CASSLVQPDTQYF. DNA for the CDR3: TGCGCCAGCAGCCTCGTACAACCAGATACGCAGTATTTT.

The chain employs TRBV9 and TRBJ2-7, with TRBD2 matching over 7 bases. The ends lost 7 bases at V and 4 bases at J; junction bases unmatched: 11. The CDR3 extends over 14 amino acids. CDR1 is SGDLS and CDR2 is YYNGEE in the germline V gene. The CDR3 DNA reads as TGTGCCAGCGGAACGGGGGAGGGACCTTACGAGCAGTACTTC. Amino acids: CASGTGEGPYEQYF.

This sequence joins TRBV7-8 and TRBJ1-3; 7 bases are a match to TRBD1. The germline V gene has CDR1 SGHVS and CDR2 FQNEAQ. Trimming cost V 3 bases and J 4 bases; bases outside gene matches: 3. The CDR3 runs to 14 residues. This CDR3 reads CASSFETGGNTIYF. CDR3 nucleotide sequence: TGTGCCAGCAGCTTCGAGACAGGGGGAAACACCATATATTTT.

The chain has TRBV18 and TRBJ1-2, with D perhaps TRBD1 (5 bases). Germline V gives CDR1 KGHSH, CDR2 LQKENI. Between the trimmed V and J ends, which lost 2 bases and 8 bases, there was a span of 12 bases. The CDR3 contains 13 residues. Written as DNA, the CDR3 is TGTGCCAGCTCACCAACCCCGGGGGAAGGCTACACCTTC. This translates into CASSPTPGEGYTF.

V is TRBV28 and J is TRBJ2-7; D is perhaps TRBD1 or TRBD2 (5 bases each). The germline V gene has CDR1 MDHEN and CDR2 SYDVKM. V lost 7 bases to trimming and J lost 0 bases, with 13 bases between them. The CDR3 length is 14 residues. The CDR3 is CASNRGGSSYEQYF. As DNA, the CDR3 is TGTGCCAGCAACCGGGGCGGCAGCTCCTACGAGCAGTACTTC.

The chain joins TRBV3-1 (or the pseudogene TRBV3-2) to TRBJ2-2; TRBD1 matches at 7 bases. Per germline, CDR1 LGHDT and CDR2 YNNKEL (reference sequence). V gave up 5 bases and J gave up 6 bases; unmatched junction bases: 9. The CDR3 runs to 15 residues. CDR3 sequence reads: CASSTGQVVPGELFF. Here the CDR3 DNA reads TGTGCCAGCAGCACCGGACAGGTCGTTCCCGGGGAGCTGTTTTTT.

The chain employs TRBV13 and TRBJ2-3; D gene uncertain. The V gene's germline CDR1 is PRHDT and CDR2 FYEKMQ (reference sequence). The V and J ends lost 5 bases and 5 bases respectively, with 8 bases between them. The CDR3 has 12 residues. CDR3 protein: CASSPGVDTQYF. In DNA form, the CDR3 reads TGTGCCAGCAGCCCCGGAGTAGATACGCAGTATTTT. Using reference TRBV13 and TRBJ2-3 for the parts outside the CDR3, the full variable domain is AAGVIQSPRHLIKEKRETATLKCYPIPRHDTVYWYQQGPGQDPQFLISFYEKMQSDKGSIPDRFSAQQFSDYHSELNMSSLELGDSALYFCASSPGVDTQYFGPGTRLTVL.

CDR3 bases: TGTGCCAGCATCGCTCGGGGGACAAAACTGTTTTTT. It translates to CASIARGTKLFF. This rearrangement joins TRBV5-4 to TRBJ1-4; D may be TRBD1 (5 bases). Germline assignment: CDR1 SGHNT and CDR2 YYREEE (reference sequence). This CDR3 spans 12 amino acids. V was trimmed by 6 bases and J by 10 bases, leaving 13 bases between them.

The V and J genes are TRBV7-2 and TRBJ1-1; TRBD1 agrees at 7 bases. The V gene's germline CDR1 is SGHTA and CDR2 FQGNSA. Trimming took 2 bases from V and 2 from J; bases not matched to a gene: 8. The CDR3 contains 16 residues. This CDR3 reads CASSLTENRGNTEAFF. In nucleotides, the CDR3 is TGTGCCAGCAGCTTAACAGAAAACAGGGGAAACACTGAAGCTTTCTTT.

The V and J genes are TRBV5-1 and TRBJ1-4; no clear D. The CDR3 has 13 residues. V was shortened by 0 bases and J by 10 bases, with 10 bases between the two germline ends. From germline, CDR1 is SGHRS and CDR2 YFSETQ. The CDR3 region has the DNA TGCGCCAGCAGCTTGGGTGTTGGTGGAAAACTGTTTTTT. Its translation: CASSLGVGGKLFF.

The genes are TRBV19 and TRBJ1-1, with a tentative D call TRBD1 (5 bases). The germline V and J ends were trimmed by 2 bases and 7 bases, with 20 bases remaining between them. Germline V lookup: CDR1 LNHDA, CDR2 SQIVND (reference sequence). The CDR3 is 16 amino acids. The CDR3 DNA reads as TGTGCCAGTAGTATAAAAACCGGGACCTATAATAGTGAAGCTTTCTTT. Its protein is CASSIKTGTYNSEAFF.

The chain employs TRBV7-6 and TRBJ2-7, with D possibly being TRBD2 (5 bases). Trimming took 9 bases from V and 6 from J, leaving 18 bases between them. The CDR3 extends over 13 amino acids. In germline, CDR1 is SGHVS, CDR2 FNYEAQ. The chain's CDR3 is CASSSGVASEQYF. The CDR3 region has the DNA TGTGCCAGTTCTTCTGGGGTAGCGAGCGAGCAGTACTTC.

The chain uses TRBV18 and TRBJ1-2; 7 bases agree with TRBD1. The length of the CDR3 is 14 residues. Germline loops: CDR1 KGHSH, CDR2 LQKENI. The J segment lost 1 base and the V segment lost 6 bases, leaving 5 bases of the junction unmatched. The CDR3 reads CASSQGDSNYGYTF. The DNA for the CDR3 is TGTGCCAGCTCGCAGGGGGACAGTAACTATGGCTACACCTTC.

This clone was recorded a few times. The CDR3 DNA sequence: TGCGCCAGCAGCCAAGGAGGGAGCTCCTACAATGAGCAGTTCTTC. It yields the protein CASSQGGSSYNEQFF. This rearrangement joins TRBV4-3 to TRBJ2-1, with D possibly being TRBD2 (5 bases). CDR3 length: 15 residues. Germline assignment: CDR1 LGHNA and CDR2 YSLEER. The germline V and J ends were trimmed by 1 base and 0 bases, with 7 bases remaining between them.

The chain carries TRBV5-4 and TRBJ2-3, with D maybe TRBD1 (6 bases). This CDR3 has 16 residues. CDR1 SGHNT and CDR2 YYREEE come from the germline V gene (reference sequence). Trimming shortened V by 0 bases and J by 2 bases, and 13 bases separated the two germline ends. The CDR3 protein is CASSLASAGVTDTQYF. In nucleotides, the CDR3 is TGTGCCAGCAGCTTGGCGTCGGCAGGGGTCACAGATACGCAGTATTTT.

The V gene is TRBV5-3, the J gene TRBJ2-1, with 7 bases fitting TRBD2. TRBV5-3 is identified as an open reading frame with a role that is uncertain. The CDR3 totals 15 residues. The ends lost 4 bases at V and 1 base at J; junction bases unmatched: 5. The CDR3 reads CARSERGGSYNEQFF. Here the CDR3 DNA reads TGTGCCAGAAGCGAGCGGGGCGGGTCCTACAATGAGCAGTTCTTC.